This paragraph covers one TCR beta chain sequence. Trimming cost V 9 bases and J 4 bases; bases outside gene matches: 7. The V gene's germline CDR1 is WSHSY and CDR2 SAAADI. The CDR3 length is 14 residues. This sample stems from a study of shared clonotypes between healthy human individuals. Profiled with immunoSEQ multiplex PCR; TCRdb holds only in-frame clones, not every one. In the table there are under 600,000 clones, about 80% of which are singletons. The receptor was derived from a middle-aged woman in good health. Some clones in this sample may be carry-over from other donors' samples. The gene calls are TRBV10-2 and TRBJ1-1; 11 bases are a match to TRBD1. The sequenced material came from PBMCs. CDR3 in amino acids: CASEAGTGGTEAFF. CDR3 coding DNA: TGCGCCAGTGAAGCCGGGACAGGGGGCACTGAAGCTTTCTTT.